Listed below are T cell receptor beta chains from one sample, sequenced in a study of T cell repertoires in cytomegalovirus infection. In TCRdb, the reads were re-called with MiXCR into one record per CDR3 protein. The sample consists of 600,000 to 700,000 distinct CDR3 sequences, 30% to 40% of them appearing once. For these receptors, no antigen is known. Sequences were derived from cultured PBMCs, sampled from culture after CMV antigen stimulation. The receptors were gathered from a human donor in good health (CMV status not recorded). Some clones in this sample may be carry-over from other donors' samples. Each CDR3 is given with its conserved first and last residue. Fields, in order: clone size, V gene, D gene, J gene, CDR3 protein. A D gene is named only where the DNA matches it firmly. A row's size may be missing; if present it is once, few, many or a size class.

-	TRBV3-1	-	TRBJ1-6	CASSYRAGYNSPLHF
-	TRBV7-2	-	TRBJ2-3	CASSLDFWDFTDTQYF
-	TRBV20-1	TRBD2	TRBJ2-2	CSARDPRLADTGELVF
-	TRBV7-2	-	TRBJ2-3	CASSPGPEDTQYF
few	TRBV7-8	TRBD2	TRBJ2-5	CASSHRLAGILRGETQYF
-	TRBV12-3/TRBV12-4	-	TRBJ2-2	CASSLGPSSTGELFF
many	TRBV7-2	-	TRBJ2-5	CASSPMEGRETQYF
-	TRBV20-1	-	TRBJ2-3	CSARASPGGTDTQYF
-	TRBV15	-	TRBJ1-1	CATSRRGDTEAFF
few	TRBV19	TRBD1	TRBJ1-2	CASSTRDRGNYGYTF
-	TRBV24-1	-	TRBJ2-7	CATVRWDGDAYEQYF
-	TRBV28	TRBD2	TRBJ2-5	CASKIGSGGETQYF
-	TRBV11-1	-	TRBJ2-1	CASSSAVGDGWNEQFF
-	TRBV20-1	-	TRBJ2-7	CSARDPPRGYEQYF
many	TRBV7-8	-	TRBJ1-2	CASRGPGTENYGYTF
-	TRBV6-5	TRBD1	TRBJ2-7	CASSYGTGRYEQYF
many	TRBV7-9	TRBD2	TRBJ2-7	CASSSAGTSGSYEQYF
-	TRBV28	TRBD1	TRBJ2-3	CASGRGPFTDTQYF
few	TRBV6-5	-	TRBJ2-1	CASSYSARSNNPNEQFF
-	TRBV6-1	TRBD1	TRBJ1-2	CASSRGQTIYGYTF
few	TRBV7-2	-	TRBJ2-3	CASRRARGADTQYF
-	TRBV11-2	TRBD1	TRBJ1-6	CASTPAGQYNSPLHF
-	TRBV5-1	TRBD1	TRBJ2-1	CASSRGQGWDNEQFF
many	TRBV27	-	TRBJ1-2	CASSLSSNYGYTF
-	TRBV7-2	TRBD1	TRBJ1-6	CASSSDRGANSPLHF
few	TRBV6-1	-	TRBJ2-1	CASSYGPGGLEQFF
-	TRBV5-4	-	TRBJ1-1	CASSLRDKSPEAFF
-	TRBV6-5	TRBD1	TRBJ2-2	CASTAPGTGGTGELFF
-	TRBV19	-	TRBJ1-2	CASSSRGPGQPRYGYTF
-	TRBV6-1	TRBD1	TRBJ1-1	CASSTGGLTEAFF
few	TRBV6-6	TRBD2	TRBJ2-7	CASRPRLAGGSSYEQYF
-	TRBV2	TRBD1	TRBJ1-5	CATKQGAWQPQHF
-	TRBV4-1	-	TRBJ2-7	CASSQIQTSEQYF
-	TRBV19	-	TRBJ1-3	CASMWDYSGNTIYF
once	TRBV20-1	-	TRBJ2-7	CSAKKTGTPMEQYF
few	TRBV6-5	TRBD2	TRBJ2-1	CASSSGTSSEQFF
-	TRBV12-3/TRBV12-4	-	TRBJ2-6	CASSPRGRGESGANVLTF
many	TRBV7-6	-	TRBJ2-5	CASSLASETQYF
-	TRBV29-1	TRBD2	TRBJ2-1	CSVRASGRVIEQFF
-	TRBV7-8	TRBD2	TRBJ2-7	CASSLGEGMDEQYF
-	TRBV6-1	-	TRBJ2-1	CASSDLDEQFF